The source of this T cell receptor beta chain is a study of blood T cell repertoires in COVID-19. Study-wide context: The study drew acute and convalescent COVID-19 samples from the United States, Italy and Spain. PBMCs, B-cell-depleted T cells, or T cells provided the cDNA or gDNA that made up the material.

Under the authors' procedure: It was from reference gene primer amplification that nucleated cell counts were estimated. Only in-frame clones appear in the TCRdb table, and some are missing; sequencing was by immunoSEQ multiplex PCR. The DNA gave D and trimming, while V, J and clone size come from that table. The data contain 130,000 or so clones, roughly 86% of them seen just once; the ten biggest clones take up around 19%. The source material was peripheral blood. The receptor was isolated from a woman in her fifties or sixties who had recovered from COVID-19.

The CDR3 protein is CASSVESLWATEAFF. Here the CDR3 DNA reads TGTGCCAGCAGTGTAGAATCCCTCTGGGCCACTGAAGCTTTCTTT. This chain uses TRBV2 with TRBJ1-1; no reliable D call. V gave up 4 bases and J gave up 4 bases, with 16 bases separating them. The CDR3 has 15 residues. CDR1 is SNHLY, CDR2 FYNNEI, per germline. The full variable domain, in which reference TRBV2 and TRBJ1-1 provide the parts outside the CDR3, is EPEVTQTPSHQVTQMGQEVILRCVPISNHLYFYWYRQILGQKVEFLVSFYNNEISEKSEIFDDQFSVERPDGSNFTLKIRSTKLEDSAMYFCASSVESLWATEAFFGQGTRLTVV.